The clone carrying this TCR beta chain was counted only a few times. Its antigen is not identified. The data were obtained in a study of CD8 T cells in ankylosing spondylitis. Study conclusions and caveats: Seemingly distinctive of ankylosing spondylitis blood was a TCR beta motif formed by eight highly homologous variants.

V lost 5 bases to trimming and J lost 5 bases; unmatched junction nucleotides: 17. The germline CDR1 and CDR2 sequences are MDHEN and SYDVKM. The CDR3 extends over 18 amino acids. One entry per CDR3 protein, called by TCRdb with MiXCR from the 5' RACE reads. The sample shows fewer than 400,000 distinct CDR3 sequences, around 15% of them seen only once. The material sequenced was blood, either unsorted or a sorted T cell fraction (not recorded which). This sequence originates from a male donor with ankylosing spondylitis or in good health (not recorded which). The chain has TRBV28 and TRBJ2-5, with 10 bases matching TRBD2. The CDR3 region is CASSPPLAGVLLGETQYF. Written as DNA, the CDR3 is TGTGCCAGCAGTCCCCCGCTAGCGGGGGTCCTTTTGGGGGAGACCCAGTACTTC.